Presented here are 17 T cell receptor beta chains from one specimen sequenced in a study of beta chain features in type 1 diabetes. The authors reverse transcribed all of the isolated RNA, so sequencing captured expressed TCRB transcripts. Profiling relied on immunoSEQ multiplex PCR, and the TCRdb table lists in-frame clones only, not all of them. Of around 400,000 clones listed, roughly 15% are singletons. The sample was naive CD4+ T cells from blood. All receptors come from a woman under 30 in good health.

V usage is TRBV7-2 and J usage is TRBJ2-1; 9 bases align to TRBD2. There are 16 residues in the CDR3. CDR1 SGHTA and CDR2 FQGNSA come from the germline V gene. V dropped 1 base and J dropped 6; count of bases not matched to a gene: 7. CDR3 sequence reads: CASSLVPSGIINEQFF. The CDR3 DNA follows: TGTGCCAGCAGCTTAGTTCCTAGCGGGATTATCAATGAGCAGTTCTTC.

The V and J genes are TRBV29-1 and TRBJ1-2; D may be TRBD1 (6 bases). V shed 3 bases and J shed 7 bases, with 9 bases lying between them. The CDR3 spans 11 residues. Looked up from germline, CDR1 is SQVTM and CDR2 is ANQGSEA. CDR3: CSVDTRGGYTF. Here the CDR3 DNA reads TGCAGCGTTGACACCAGGGGTGGCTACACCTTC.

The rearrangement links TRBV30 to TRBJ1-1; 8 bases map to TRBD1. The CDR3 has 13 residues. V shed 2 bases and J 5 bases; nucleotides not matched to a gene: 4. Germline-derived CDR1 and CDR2 are GTSNPN and SVGIG (reference sequence). The CDR3 bases are TGTGCCTGGAGTCCCCGACAGGGGACTGAAGCTTTCTTT. Protein sequence: CAWSPRQGTEAFF.

This clone was counted between two and nine times. The gene calls are TRBV7-8 and TRBJ2-5; possible D gene TRBD2, 5 bases. This CDR3 spans 14 amino acids. Germline V gives CDR1 SGHVS, CDR2 FQNEAQ. V was trimmed by 4 bases and J by 3 bases, leaving 12 bases between them. CDR3 amino acids: CASSSREIKETQYF. The CDR3 coding sequence is TGTGCCAGCAGCTCGAGGGAGATAAAAGAGACCCAGTACTTC.

This clone was seen only once. In nucleotides, the CDR3 is TGTGCCAGCAGCTTGGATTTGCGGGAGTACCCCCCGTTCTTC. Its translation is CASSLDLREYPPFF. V gene TRBV5-4 combines with J gene TRBJ2-1; 7 bases agree with TRBD2. The germline V gene has CDR1 SGHNT and CDR2 YYREEE (reference sequence). The ends lost 0 bases at V and 15 bases at J; junction bases unmatched: 12. CDR3 length: 14 amino acids.

This clone was observed a handful of times. The chain links TRBV19 to TRBJ2-1; 9 positions match TRBD1. The junction had 4 bases not matched to a gene; V was cut back by 3 bases and J by 4 bases. This CDR3 is 15 amino acids long. The germline gives CDR1 LNHDA, CDR2 SQIVND (reference sequence). The CDR3 sequence is CASSILGTGYNEQFF. CDR3 DNA: TGTGCCAGTAGTATCTTAGGGACAGGGTACAATGAGCAGTTCTTC. Complete variable domain (other parts from reference TRBV19 and TRBJ2-1): DGGITQSPKYLFRKEGQNVTLSCEQNLNHDAMYWYRQDPGQGLRLIYYSQIVNDFQKGDIAEGYSVSREKKESFPLTVTSAQKNPTAFYLCASSILGTGYNEQFFGPGTRLTVL.

This chain uses TRBV6-5 with TRBJ1-1; TRBD1 might be the D (6 bases). The CDR3 is 16 amino acids. The V end lost 3 bases, the J end lost 2 bases, and 16 bases lay between the germline ends. Germline V gene lookup returns CDR1 MNHEY and CDR2 SVGAGI. The CDR3 here is CASSYWGGPPNTEAFF. The CDR3 DNA reads TGTGCCAGCAGTTATTGGGGGGGCCCTCCAAACACTGAAGCTTTCTTT.

The chain uses TRBV2 and TRBJ2-7; 8 bases are a match to TRBD2. J lost 3 bases, V lost 3 bases, and 7 bases had no gene match. The germline V gene encodes CDR1 SNHLY and CDR2 FYNNEI. The CDR3 extends over 15 amino acids. CDR3 sequence: CASSDPPGGVYEQYF. The CDR3 DNA sequence: TGTGCCAGCAGTGACCCCCCGGGAGGGGTCTACGAGCAGTACTTC.

This chain connects TRBV5-4 to TRBJ2-7; D gene ambiguous. The germline V gene has CDR1 SGHNT and CDR2 YYREEE (reference sequence). There are 14 residues in the CDR3. Trimming cost V 0 bases and J 0 bases, with 7 bases left between them. CDR3 protein: CASSLDFLSYEQYF. Written as DNA, the CDR3 is TGTGCCAGCAGCTTGGACTTCCTCTCCTACGAGCAGTACTTC. The full variable domain, in which reference TRBV5-4 and TRBJ2-7 provide the parts outside the CDR3, is ETGVTQSPTHLIKTRGQQVTLRCSSQSGHNTVSWYQQALGQGPQFIFQYYREEENGRGNFPPRFSGLQFPNYSSELNVNALELDDSALYLCASSLDFLSYEQYFGPGTRLTVT.

The gene calls are TRBV2 and TRBJ1-2, with 9 bases aligning to TRBD1. CDR3 length equals 15 residues. Germline assignment: CDR1 SNHLY and CDR2 FYNNEI. Trimming cost V 3 bases and J 8 bases; bases outside gene matches: 10. CDR3 amino acids: CASSEGQGAWGGYTF. The CDR3 DNA reads TGTGCCAGCAGTGAGGGACAGGGTGCCTGGGGAGGCTACACCTTC. The full variable domain, in which reference TRBV2 and TRBJ1-2 provide the parts outside the CDR3, is EPEVTQTPSHQVTQMGQEVILRCVPISNHLYFYWYRQILGQKVEFLVSFYNNEISEKSEIFDDQFSVERPDGSNFTLKIRSTKLEDSAMYFCASSEGQGAWGGYTFGSGTRLTVV.

This clone occurred a few times. This sequence joins TRBV6-5 and TRBJ2-6; D is ambiguous. The germline CDR1 and CDR2 sequences are MNHEY and SVGAGI. V lost 5 bases and J 3 bases, leaving 11 bases between the germline ends. There are 15 residues in the CDR3. The CDR3 here is CASSPGVNGANVLTF. The CDR3 region has the DNA TGTGCCAGCAGTCCCGGAGTGAATGGGGCCAACGTCCTGACTTTC.

This sequence joins TRBV5-1 and TRBJ1-2; D perhaps matches TRBD1 (5 bases). The ends were cut back, 6 bases at V and 2 bases at J, with 11 bases in the middle. This CDR3 has 13 amino acids. Germline V gene data show CDR1 as SGHRS and CDR2 as YFSETQ. The CDR3 loop reads CASIGSGNYGYTF. CDR3 DNA: TGCGCCAGCATCGGCTCAGGGAACTATGGCTACACCTTC.

This clone was seen only a few times. J is TRBJ2-3 and V is TRBV28; 7 positions match TRBD2. Trimming took 8 bases from V and 2 from J; bases not matched to a gene: 16. There are 17 residues in the CDR3. CDR1 MDHEN and CDR2 SYDVKM come from the germline V gene. The CDR3 DNA reads as TGTGCCAGCCACCCTTCCTTGGGAGGGGCCTTCACAGATACGCAGTATTTT. Translating gives CASHPSLGGAFTDTQYF. Using reference TRBV28 and TRBJ2-3 for the parts outside the CDR3, the full variable domain is DVKVTQSSRYLVKRTGEKVFLECVQDMDHENMFWYRQDPGLGLRLIYFSYDVKMKEKGDIPEGYSVSREKKERFSLILESASTNQTSMYLCASHPSLGGAFTDTQYFGPGTRLTVL.

The chain combines TRBV7-6 with TRBJ2-3; no definite D call. The germline CDR1 and CDR2 sequences are SGHVS and FNYEAQ. Trimming pared 6 bases from V and 6 bases from J, leaving 10 bases between. CDR3 length: 12 amino acids. The chain's CDR3 is CASSSSPDTQYF. The CDR3 nucleotides are TGTGCCAGCAGTTCTTCCCCGGATACGCAGTATTTT.

This sequence joins TRBV29-1 and TRBJ2-3; 9 bases line up with TRBD2. The germline gives CDR1 SQVTM, CDR2 ANQGSEA. V lost 4 bases and J lost 3; bases outside the gene matches: 11. The CDR3 is made up of 16 amino acids. CDR3 amino acids: CSVARVAGVETDTQYF. The DNA for the CDR3 is TGCAGCGTTGCGAGGGTAGCGGGAGTGGAGACAGATACGCAGTATTTT.

The sample holds a few counts of this clone. The chain recombines TRBV28 with TRBJ2-7, with TRBD1 matching over 10 bases. The V segment lost 7 bases and the J segment 4 bases; nucleotides outside the gene matches: 10. The CDR3 contains 15 residues. CDR1 and CDR2 from the germline V gene are MDHEN and SYDVKM. CDR3 nucleotide sequence: TGTGCCAGCATTGTAGCGGGACAGGGGCGTTACGAGCAGTACTTC. Translation gives CASIVAGQGRYEQYF.

This clone was counted a few times. This sequence joins TRBV2 and TRBJ2-5; 11 bases line up with TRBD2. After removal of 6 bases from V and 8 bases from J, the junction contained 14 bases not matched to a gene. The CDR3 totals 16 residues. Germline assignment: CDR1 SNHLY and CDR2 FYNNEI. Here the CDR3 DNA reads TGTGCCAGCAGATTCTTAGCGGGAGGGCCCCGCGGAACCCAGTACTTC. This codes for CASRFLAGGPRGTQYF.